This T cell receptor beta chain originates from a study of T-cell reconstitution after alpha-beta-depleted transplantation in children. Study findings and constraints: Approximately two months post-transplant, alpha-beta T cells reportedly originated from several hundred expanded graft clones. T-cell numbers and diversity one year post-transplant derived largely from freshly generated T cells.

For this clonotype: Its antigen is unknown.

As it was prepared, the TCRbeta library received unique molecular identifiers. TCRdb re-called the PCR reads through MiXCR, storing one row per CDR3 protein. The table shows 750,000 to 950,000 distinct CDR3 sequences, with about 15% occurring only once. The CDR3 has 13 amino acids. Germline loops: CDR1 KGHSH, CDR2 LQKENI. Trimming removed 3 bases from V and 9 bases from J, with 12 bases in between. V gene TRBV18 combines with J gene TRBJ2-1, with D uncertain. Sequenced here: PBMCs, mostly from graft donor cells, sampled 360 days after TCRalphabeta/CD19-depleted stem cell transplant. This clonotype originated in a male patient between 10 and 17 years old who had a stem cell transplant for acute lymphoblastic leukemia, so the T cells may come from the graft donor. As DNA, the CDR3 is TGTGCCAGCTCACCCAGGCTTTCTATTGAGCAGTTCTTC. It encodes CASSPRLSIEQFF.